The present entry profiles one TCR beta chain with its context. As handled by the study authors: Using reference gene primer amplification, nucleated cell counts were estimated. Assay used: immunoSEQ multiplex PCR; TCRdb lists only in-frame clones, some missing. The V and J calls and clone size were taken over from that table, and D and trimming were inferred from the DNA. The sample lists tens of thousands of clones; around 90% were seen once. This specimen comes from a study of blood T cell repertoires in COVID-19. The overall study: The United States, Italy and Spain provided the acute and convalescent COVID-19 samples.

This CDR3 has 12 residues. Germline assignment: CDR1 LGHDT and CDR2 YNNKEL (reference sequence). The ends were cut back, 4 bases at V and 13 bases at J, with 16 bases in the middle. The sequence was obtained from a woman older than 75 with acute or convalescent COVID-19. Sequenced input: peripheral blood. The genes are TRBV3-1 (or the pseudogene TRBV3-2) and TRBJ1-2, with D perhaps TRBD1 (6 bases). The CDR3 DNA sequence: TGTGCCAGCAGCCGTCTCCGGGACACGGTCACCTTC. Amino acids: CASSRLRDTVTF.